The 6 T cell receptor beta chains below all came from one sample that was sequenced in a study of siplizumab effects on memory and regulatory T cells. The repertoire was sequenced with immunoSEQ multiplex PCR; TCRdb's copy has only in-frame clones and lacks some. The sample has some 100,000 clones, approximately 94% seen once; the top ten hold approximately 1.5%. The sequenced sample was non-Treg CD4+ T cells sorted from blood. The receptors were sampled from a human donor in good health.

The chain is built from TRBV7-9 and TRBJ2-5, with 9 bases fitting TRBD2. CDR1 and CDR2 from the germline V gene are SEHNR and FQNEAQ (reference sequence). V was clipped by 5 bases and J by 5 bases; unmatched bases: 6. This CDR3 has 14 residues. CDR3 sequence reads: CASSLGLARETQYF. DNA for the CDR3: TGTGCCAGCAGCCTAGGACTAGCGCGGGAGACCCAGTACTTC.

V and J are TRBV5-1 and TRBJ2-7, with D possibly being TRBD1 (6 bases). Trimming took off 1 base at V and 1 base at J, with 15 bases between the two ends. The CDR3 length is 16 residues. CDR1 and CDR2 (germline): SGHRS, YFSETQ. The CDR3 spells CASSLSAGDVSYEQYF. CDR3 in DNA: TGCGCCAGCAGCTTGTCGGCAGGGGATGTGTCCTACGAGCAGTACTTC.

The chain uses TRBV4-2 and TRBJ1-2; 7 bases are a match to TRBD1. Germline lookup yields CDR1 LGHNA and CDR2 YNFKEQ. V lost 2 bases, J lost 4 bases, and 7 bases stayed unmatched. The CDR3 has 15 residues. CDR3: CASSQSEGAFYGYTF. CDR3 sequence (DNA): TGTGCCAGCAGCCAAAGTGAGGGGGCGTTCTATGGCTACACCTTC.

Here the CDR3 DNA reads TGTGCCAGCAGCTCCCAACTAGCGGGAGTTGTAAGGTTGGGGCAGTACTTC. The encoded protein is CASSSQLAGVVRLGQYF. The rearrangement uses TRBV5-5 and TRBJ2-7; 11 bases agree with TRBD2. The junction had 17 bases not matched to a gene; V was cut back by 3 bases and J by 9 bases. The CDR3 loop spans 17 amino acids. In germline, CDR1 is SGHKS, CDR2 YYEKEE (reference sequence).

V usage is TRBV6-6 and J usage is TRBJ1-1, with D tentatively TRBD1 (5 bases). V lost 7 bases, J lost 2 bases, and 14 bases lay in between. This CDR3 contains 14 residues. Germline loops: CDR1 MNHNY, CDR2 SVGAGI (reference sequence). Here the CDR3 DNA reads TGTGCCAGCACCACGGGACGATTCAACACTGAAGCTTTCTTT. Protein: CASTTGRFNTEAFF.

The CDR3 sequence: CASFKANEKLFF. The CDR3 region has the DNA TGTGCCAGCTTCAAGGCTAATGAAAAACTGTTTTTT. The V call is TRBV2, the J call TRBJ1-4, with D uncertain. The CDR3 is made up of 12 amino acids. V lost 8 bases, J lost 3 bases, and 7 bases lay in between. CDR1 and CDR2 (germline): SNHLY, FYNNEI.